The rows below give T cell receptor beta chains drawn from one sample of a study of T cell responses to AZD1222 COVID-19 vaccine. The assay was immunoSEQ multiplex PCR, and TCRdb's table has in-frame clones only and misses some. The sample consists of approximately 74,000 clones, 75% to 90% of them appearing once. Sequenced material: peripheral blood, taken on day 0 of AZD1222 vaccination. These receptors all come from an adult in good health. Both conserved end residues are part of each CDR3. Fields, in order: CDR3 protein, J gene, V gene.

CDR3 protein: CASSSNSGEGAFF; J gene: TRBJ1-1; V gene: TRBV11-2
CDR3 protein: CASSQVQGRDSPLHF; J gene: TRBJ1-6; V gene: TRBV4-2
CDR3 protein: CSVDVVSGNTIYF; J gene: TRBJ1-3; V gene: TRBV29-1
CDR3 protein: CASSTDRGNTEAFF; J gene: TRBJ1-1; V gene: TRBV11-1
CDR3 protein: CASSPTRSTGGDSNQPQHF; J gene: TRBJ1-5; V gene: TRBV18
CDR3 protein: CASSQVVASNEQFF; J gene: TRBJ2-1; V gene: TRBV4-3
CDR3 protein: CASSIRPTLATMATNEKLFF; J gene: TRBJ1-4; V gene: TRBV5-1
CDR3 protein: CASSQSVGDEQYF; J gene: TRBJ2-7; V gene: TRBV4-1
CDR3 protein: CASSNLPGGNTDTQYF; J gene: TRBJ2-3; V gene: TRBV18
CDR3 protein: CASSLEGANSPLHF; J gene: TRBJ1-6; V gene: TRBV5-4
CDR3 protein: CASSARDGYDEQFF; J gene: TRBJ2-1; V gene: TRBV9
CDR3 protein: CASSLGSNSPLHF; J gene: TRBJ1-6; V gene: TRBV27
CDR3 protein: CAWSASRFMNTEAFF; J gene: TRBJ1-1; V gene: TRBV30
CDR3 protein: CASSLVPAGAPTDTQYF; J gene: TRBJ2-3; V gene: TRBV5-1
CDR3 protein: CASSRQQYTEAFF; J gene: TRBJ1-1; V gene: TRBV6-2/TRBV6-3
CDR3 protein: CASSLNPTEAFF; J gene: TRBJ1-1; V gene: TRBV12-3/TRBV12-4
CDR3 protein: CASSPDRFHEQFF; J gene: TRBJ2-1; V gene: TRBV5-1
CDR3 protein: CASSSGYEQYF; J gene: TRBJ2-7; V gene: TRBV12-3/TRBV12-4
CDR3 protein: CSAFRPNYGYTF; J gene: TRBJ1-2; V gene: TRBV29-1
CDR3 protein: CASSALGSYEQFF; J gene: TRBJ2-1; V gene: TRBV11-3
CDR3 protein: CASSHRQGQNTEAFF; J gene: TRBJ1-1; V gene: TRBV14
CDR3 protein: CASSQDSRGHLNTEAFF; J gene: TRBJ1-1; V gene: TRBV4-3